This T cell receptor (beta chain) appears in the sequencing data of a study of regulatory T cells in long-lasting Graves disease. Noted time point: newly diagnosed GD, antithyroid drugs for less than 3 months. There was RNA extracted from PBMCs, and the TCR library was made from it. Roughly 8.6 milliliters of peripheral blood were drawn into EDTA tubes. CDR3 regions were amplified by Arm-PCR using iRepertoire HTBI primers to build TCR beta libraries. A single record per CDR3 protein comes from TCRdb applying MiXCR to the multiplex PCR reads. The repertoire consists of under 700,000 distinct CDR3 sequences, with about 16% occurring once and the leading ten covering roughly 25%. Trimming cost V 0 bases and J 5 bases, with 16 bases left between them. CDR3 size: 16 residues. Germline CDR1 and CDR2: LNHDA and SQIVND (reference sequence). These same records also appear under a second study, on T cells in Graves' hyperthyroidism and ophthalmopathy. That work adds: The study excluded patients with uncontrolled infection, other autoimmune disease, pregnancy or lactation.

This chain links TRBV19 with TRBJ2-5, with D perhaps matching TRBD2 (6 bases). The receptor's source is a woman aged 35 to 59 with Graves disease. This specimen was peripheral blood mononuclear cells (PBMCs), taken at new diagnosis, from a patient treated with antithyroid drugs. CDR3 region: CASSIDLRRGDETQYF. The CDR3 DNA reads TGTGCCAGTAGTATAGATCTCAGGCGGGGTGACGAGACCCAGTACTTC.